Below, one T cell receptor beta chain is given with its context. TCRdb keeps only in-frame clones here, not all; method: immunoSEQ multiplex PCR. The sample shows 250,000 to 300,000 clones, approximately 94% of them seen only once. The sample comes from a study of T cell responses to AZD1222 COVID-19 vaccine. The CDR3 covers 14 residues. Germline V lookup: CDR1 MDHEN, CDR2 SYDVKM. V gave up 6 bases and J gave up 7 bases, with 19 bases separating them. This receptor was obtained from an adult who received the AZD1222 COVID-19 vaccine. This specimen was peripheral blood, taken 28 days after the second AZD1222 dose. The rearrangement joins TRBV28 to TRBJ2-7; perhaps TRBD2 as D (7 bases). The CDR3 reads CASRWGGRGREQYF. For the CDR3, the DNA is TGTGCCAGCAGGTGGGGGGGGCGCGGACGAGAGCAGTACTTC.